A single sample is the source of the 28 T cell receptor beta chains below, sequenced in a study of blood T cell repertoires in COVID-19. Clones were sequenced by immunoSEQ multiplex PCR, and TCRdb holds only the in-frame ones, with some missing. The data show approximately 140,000 clones, approximately 88% seen once. Sequencing was performed on peripheral blood. The receptor set was obtained from a man in his 60s with active or convalescent COVID-19.

The chain uses TRBV27 and TRBJ1-2; D unclear. This CDR3 has 13 residues. Germline V lookup: CDR1 MNHEY, CDR2 SMNVEV (reference sequence). Trimming pared 4 bases from V and 7 bases from J, leaving 13 bases between. The CDR3 DNA is TGTGCCAGCAGTTCCTCCCGCGGGTTTGGCTACACCTTC. It is translated as CASSSSRGFGYTF.

The chain employs TRBV2 and TRBJ2-1, with 10 bases that match TRBD2. Trimming removed 6 bases from V and 3 bases from J; junction bases left unmatched: 2. Per germline, CDR1 SNHLY and CDR2 FYNNEI. The CDR3 covers 14 residues. The CDR3 nucleotides are TGTGCCAGCAGGGGGACTAGCGTCTACAATGAGCAGTTCTTC. Protein: CASRGTSVYNEQFF.

This rearrangement joins TRBV6-6 to TRBJ1-3; D is perhaps TRBD1 (5 bases). Germline CDR1 is MNHNY and CDR2 is SVGAGI (reference sequence). The V and J ends lost 5 bases and 4 bases respectively, with 15 bases between them. The CDR3 has 15 amino acids. CDR3 sequence: CASSNPGISGNTIYF. CDR3 nucleotide sequence: TGTGCCAGCAGTAACCCAGGGATTTCGGGAAACACCATATATTTT.

V is TRBV29-1 and J is TRBJ2-5; D not certain. Germline lookup yields CDR1 SQVTM and CDR2 ANQGSEA. The length of the CDR3 is 10 residues. The V end was cut by 3 bases, the J end by 5 bases, with 4 bases between. DNA of the CDR3: TGCAGCGTTGATCTGGAGACCCAGTACTTC. Residues: CSVDLETQYF.

The chain combines TRBV29-1 with TRBJ2-7; 11 nucleotides match TRBD1. J gave up 5 bases and V 6 bases, and 3 bases lay outside the gene matches. The CDR3 spans 12 residues. The germline V gene encodes CDR1 SQVTM and CDR2 ANQGSEA. The CDR3 region has the DNA TGCAGCGTCCGGACAGGGGGCAACGAGCAGTACTTC. As protein: CSVRTGGNEQYF.

This clone has just one count. At one end the junction does not follow the germline gene, possibly because of a read error. The rearrangement uses TRBV7-7 and TRBJ2-1; 8 bases map to TRBD1. This CDR3 region has 16 residues. The germline V gene has CDR1 SSHAT and CDR2 FNYEAQ (reference sequence). The CDR3 DNA sequence: TGTGCTAGCAGCTTAAGTGCAGGGGGCACCTACAATGAGCAGTTCTTC. Protein sequence: CASSLSAGGTYNEQFF.

The rearrangement links TRBV28 to TRBJ1-4; D is unclear. Germline assignment: CDR1 MDHEN and CDR2 SYDVKM. Between the trimmed V and J ends, which lost 5 bases and 8 bases, there was a span of 15 bases. The CDR3 has 14 residues. The CDR3 sequence: CASSTALGSEKLFF. CDR3 coding DNA: TGTGCCAGCAGTACCGCCCTAGGCAGCGAAAAACTGTTTTTT.

This chain connects TRBV5-4 to TRBJ2-7; 8 bases fit TRBD2. Germline V CDR1 and CDR2: SGHNT, YYREEE (reference sequence). The length of the CDR3 is 14 residues. V was clipped by 2 bases and J by 1 base; unmatched bases: 2. The CDR3 is CASSFGGASYEQYF. The CDR3 DNA reads as TGTGCCAGCAGCTTCGGGGGGGCTTCCTACGAGCAGTACTTC.

The rearrangement links TRBV11-3 to TRBJ2-3; D remains unclear. This CDR3 contains 12 residues. The germline V and J ends were trimmed by 0 bases and 6 bases, with 4 bases remaining between them. CDR1 is SGHNT and CDR2 is YENEEA in the germline V gene. The DNA for the CDR3 is TGTGCCAGCAGCTTAGAGCGTGATACGCAGTATTTT. This codes for CASSLERDTQYF. Variable domain in full (rest from reference TRBV11-3 and TRBJ2-3): EAGVVQSPRYKIIEKKQPVAFWCNPISGHNTLYWYLQNLGQGPELLIRYENEEAVDDSQLPKDRFSAERLKGVDSTLKIQPAELGDSAVYLCASSLERDTQYFGPGTRLTVL.

The rearrangement links TRBV6-1 to TRBJ1-1, with 8 bases fitting TRBD1. Germline lookup yields CDR1 MNHNS and CDR2 SASEGT. V was pared by 3 bases and J by 0 bases, with 6 bases of the junction left unmatched. The CDR3 runs to 16 residues. CDR3 sequence reads: CASSERQGRMNTEAFF. CDR3 coding DNA: TGTGCCAGCAGTGAGAGACAGGGGAGAATGAACACTGAAGCTTTCTTT.

This chain links TRBV7-9 with TRBJ1-6, with TRBD1 as a possible D gene (6 bases). Germline V gives CDR1 SEHNR, CDR2 FQNEAQ (reference sequence). Trimming stripped 7 bases from V and 10 bases from J, with 17 bases between. This CDR3 comprises 14 residues. The CDR3 sequence is CASTLRGRGSPLHF. For the CDR3, the DNA is TGTGCCAGCACCCTAAGGGGGAGAGGATCACCCCTCCACTTT.

The CDR3 sequence: CASSVFASSGANVLTF. The CDR3 DNA reads as TGTGCCAGCAGTGTCTTCGCTAGCTCTGGGGCCAACGTCCTGACTTTC. This chain links TRBV2 with TRBJ2-6; D is uncertain. Germline CDR1 and CDR2: SNHLY and FYNNEI. V lost 4 bases and J lost 0, with 10 bases in between. This CDR3 has 16 residues.

V gene TRBV18 combines with J gene TRBJ1-3, with D perhaps matching TRBD1 (5 bases). The germline V gene has CDR1 KGHSH and CDR2 LQKENI. The CDR3 runs to 15 residues. Trimming stripped 2 bases from V and 4 bases from J, with 12 bases between. CDR3 loop: CASSPTGGEGNTIYF. The CDR3 coding sequence is TGTGCCAGCTCACCAACCGGGGGTGAAGGAAACACCATATATTTT.

The genes are TRBV19 and TRBJ2-7; the match to TRBD2 covers 14 bases. The CDR3 has 16 amino acids. The germline V gene has CDR1 LNHDA and CDR2 SQIVND (reference sequence). Germline trimming cut 1 base from V and 6 bases from J; bases unmatched to any gene: 5. In nucleotides, the CDR3 is TGTGCCAGTAGTATAGGCGGGACTAGCGGGAGAGGCGAGCAGTACTTC. This sequence encodes CASSIGGTSGRGEQYF.

The sample holds a few counts of this clone. This chain links TRBV29-1 with TRBJ1-1; D is uncertain. Trimming removed 6 bases from V and 0 bases from J, with 14 bases in between. This CDR3 comprises 14 residues. Germline lookup yields CDR1 SQVTM and CDR2 ANQGSEA. This chain's CDR3 is CSVPKEGLNTEAFF. The CDR3 DNA is TGCAGCGTCCCAAAAGAGGGTTTGAACACTGAAGCTTTCTTT.

J is TRBJ1-6 and V is TRBV11-2, with 8 bases identical to TRBD1. Germline V gene lookup returns CDR1 SGHAT and CDR2 FQNNGV. V lost 6 bases, J lost 7 bases, and 11 bases stayed unmatched. The CDR3 is 16 residues long. The CDR3 here is CASSTTQGARNSPLHF. DNA of the CDR3: TGTGCCAGCAGTACTACTCAGGGGGCACGGAATTCACCCCTCCACTTT.

The chain couples TRBV15 to TRBJ1-3; the D is unclear. The CDR3 has 13 residues. The germline V and J ends were trimmed by 1 base and 4 bases, with 5 bases remaining between them. Looked up from germline, CDR1 is LNHNV and CDR2 is YYDKDF (reference sequence). Here the CDR3 DNA reads TGTGCCACCAGCAGAGTTCGGGGAAACACCATATATTTT. It translates to CATSRVRGNTIYF.

The chain is built from TRBV7-2 and TRBJ1-5; D is ambiguous. The germline V and J ends were trimmed by 4 bases and 4 bases, with 8 bases remaining between them. CDR3 length: 13 amino acids. In germline, CDR1 is SGHTA, CDR2 FQGNSA. CDR3 region: CASSSYRNQPQHF. CDR3 nucleotide sequence: TGTGCCAGCAGCTCCTACAGAAATCAGCCCCAGCATTTT.

The rearrangement links TRBV5-1 to TRBJ2-7, with D perhaps matching TRBD1 (6 bases). This CDR3 comprises 14 residues. V dropped 0 bases and J dropped 6 bases, with 13 bases sitting between them. CDR1 SGHRS and CDR2 YFSETQ come from the germline V gene. CDR3 amino acids: CASSLVRGGGEQYF. Written as DNA, the CDR3 is TGCGCCAGCAGCTTGGTCAGGGGTGGGGGCGAGCAGTACTTC.

V is TRBV4-1 and J is TRBJ2-7; 8 bases align to TRBD1. Unmatched junction bases numbered 10, after V lost 5 bases and J lost 4 bases. This CDR3 has 15 amino acids. CDR1 and CDR2 (germline): MGHRA, YSYEKL. CDR3 nucleotide sequence: TGCGCCAGCAGCTCCCCCGGACAGGGAATTTACGAGCAGTACTTC. Encoded protein: CASSSPGQGIYEQYF.

The gene calls are TRBV4-1 and TRBJ1-2, with TRBD1 matching over 12 bases. Germline V gives CDR1 MGHRA, CDR2 YSYEKL. This CDR3 region has 17 residues. The ends lost 1 base at V and 4 bases at J; junction bases unmatched: 7. CDR3 nucleotides: TGCGCCAGCAGCCAAGTGGGACAGGGGGCGTCATTCTATGGCTACACCTTC. It is translated as CASSQVGQGASFYGYTF.

The chain employs TRBV4-1 and TRBJ2-5; 9 nucleotides match TRBD2. Germline values: CDR1 MGHRA, CDR2 YSYEKL. This CDR3 spans 15 amino acids. Trimming cost V 1 base and J 5 bases; bases outside gene matches: 5. The CDR3 sequence: CASSQVPSGIETQYF. In nucleotides, the CDR3 is TGCGCCAGCAGCCAAGTTCCTAGCGGGATTGAGACCCAGTACTTC.

The V call is TRBV25-1, the J call TRBJ1-1; 8 nucleotides match TRBD1. V lost 4 bases and J lost 4; bases outside the gene matches: 11. Germline V CDR1 and CDR2: MGHDK, SYGVNS. This CDR3 has 16 amino acids. The CDR3 coding sequence is TGTGCCAGCAGTGTTAACAGGGGGGACTTTAGCACTGAAGCTTTCTTT. Amino acid sequence: CASSVNRGDFSTEAFF.

This clone came up a few times. J is TRBJ2-6 and V is TRBV7-2; 8 nucleotides agree with TRBD1. The V and J ends lost 1 base and 7 bases, in that order; junction bases with no gene match: 12. The CDR3 is made up of 18 amino acids. Germline CDR1 reads SGHTA; CDR2 reads FQGNSA. CDR3 in amino acids: CASSLGAGGILSANVLTF. Here the CDR3 DNA reads TGTGCCAGCAGCTTAGGGGCAGGGGGCATTTTAAGCGCCAACGTCCTGACTTTC.

The chain is built from TRBV5-5 and TRBJ1-6, with a tentative D call TRBD1 (6 bases). The V gene lost 1 base and the J gene lost 6 bases, with 14 bases spanning the gap. The CDR3 consists of 16 residues. The V gene's germline CDR1 is SGHKS and CDR2 YYEKEE (reference sequence). The CDR3 DNA follows: TGTGCCAGCAGCTTGACCGCGGGGGCAGGTAATTCACCCCTCCACTTT. Translation: CASSLTAGAGNSPLHF.

The chain joins TRBV27 to TRBJ2-7; unclear D gene. V was shortened by 5 bases and J by 2 bases, with 10 bases between the two germline ends. This CDR3 comprises 13 residues. Germline V gene data show CDR1 as MNHEY and CDR2 as SMNVEV (reference sequence). CDR3 protein: CASSPPFPYEQYF. CDR3 sequence (DNA): TGTGCCAGCAGTCCCCCGTTCCCCTACGAGCAGTACTTC.

This chain links TRBV18 with TRBJ2-7; no clear D gene. This CDR3 is built from 13 residues. V was cut by 3 bases and J by 6 bases, with 12 bases left in between. Germline CDR1 and CDR2: KGHSH and LQKENI. Here the CDR3 reads CASSPPGAVEQYF. The CDR3 DNA follows: TGTGCCAGCTCACCTCCGGGTGCTGTCGAGCAGTACTTC.

V gene TRBV24-1 combines with J gene TRBJ1-1; no clear D. The V and J ends lost 4 bases and 4 bases respectively, with 9 bases between them. Germline CDR1 KGHDR, CDR2 SFDVKD. This CDR3 contains 13 residues. The CDR3, as DNA: TGTGCCACCAGTGACGGTGACACCACTGAAGCTTTCTTT. This codes for CATSDGDTTEAFF.